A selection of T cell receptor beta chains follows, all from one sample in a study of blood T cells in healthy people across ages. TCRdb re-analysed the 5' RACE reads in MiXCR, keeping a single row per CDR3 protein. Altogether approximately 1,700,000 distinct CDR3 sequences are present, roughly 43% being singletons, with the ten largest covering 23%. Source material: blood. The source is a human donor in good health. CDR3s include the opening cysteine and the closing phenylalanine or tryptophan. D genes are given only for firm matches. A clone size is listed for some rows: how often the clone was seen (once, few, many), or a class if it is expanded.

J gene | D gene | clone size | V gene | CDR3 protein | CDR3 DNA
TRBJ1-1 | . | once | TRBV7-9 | CASSLRFVPGLNTEAFF | TGTGCCAGCAGCTTAAGGTTCGTCCCAGGGCTGAACACTGAAGCTTTCTTT
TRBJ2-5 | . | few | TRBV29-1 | CSVVEGRWDQETQYF | TGCAGCGTTGTTGAGGGCAGGTGGGACCAAGAGACCCAGTACTTC
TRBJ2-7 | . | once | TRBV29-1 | CSVVDPLSEQYF | TGCAGCGTTGTTGATCCCCTCTCCGAGCAGTACTTC
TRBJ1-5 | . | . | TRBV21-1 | CASSKRGRPHGNQPQHF | TGTGCCAGCAGCAAAAGGGGGAGGCCCCACGGCAATCAGCCCCAGCATTTT
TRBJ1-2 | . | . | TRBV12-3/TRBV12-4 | CASTDSSNAYGYTF | TGTGCCAGCACGGACAGTTCAAACGCCTATGGCTACACCTTC
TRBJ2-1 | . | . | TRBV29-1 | CSVDPNGGSSSYNEQFF | TGCAGCGTCGACCCCAATGGGGGGAGTAGCTCCTACAATGAGCAGTTCTTC
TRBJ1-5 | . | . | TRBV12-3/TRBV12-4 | CASTTGDSNQPQHF | TGTGCCAGCACCACCGGGGATAGCAATCAGCCCCAGCATTTT
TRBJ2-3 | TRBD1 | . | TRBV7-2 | CASSLVTGALDTQYF | TGTGCCAGCAGCTTAGTGACAGGGGCCTTAGATACGCAGTATTTT
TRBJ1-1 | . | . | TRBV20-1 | CSAPEMAGQNEAFF | TGCAGTGCGCCCGAGATGGCAGGGCAAAATGAAGCTTTCTTT
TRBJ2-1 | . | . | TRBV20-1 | CSARGTSEQFF | TGCAGTGCTAGAGGAACTAGCGAGCAGTTCTTC
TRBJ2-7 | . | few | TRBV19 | CAAHGRTYEQYF | TGTGCCGCCCACGGAAGAACCTACGAGCAGTACTTC
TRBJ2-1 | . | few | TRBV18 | CASSYTILNEQFF | TGTGCCAGCTCGTACACGATCCTCAATGAGCAGTTCTTC
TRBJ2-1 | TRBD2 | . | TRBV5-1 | CASSLGTQRGEQFF | TGCGCCAGCAGCCTGGGGACTCAGCGGGGTGAGCAGTTCTTC
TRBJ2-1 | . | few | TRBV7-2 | CASRLGRDVLVEQFF | TGTGCCAGCCGACTAGGCAGGGACGTGTTGGTTGAGCAGTTCTTC
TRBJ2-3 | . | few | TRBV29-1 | CSVQEPRDTQYF | TGCAGCGTTCAAGAACCGAGAGATACGCAGTATTTT
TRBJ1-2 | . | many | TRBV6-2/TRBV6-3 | CASSLGSTRGYTF | TGTGCCAGCAGCCTAGGGTCAACGAGGGGCTACACCTTC
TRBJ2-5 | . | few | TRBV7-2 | CASSLDPNEETQYF | TGTGCCAGCAGCTTAGACCCAAACGAGGAGACCCAGTACTTC
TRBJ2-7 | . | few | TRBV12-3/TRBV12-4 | CASRAGLGGEQYF | TGTGCCAGCAGGGCTGGGTTGGGCGGAGAGCAGTACTTC
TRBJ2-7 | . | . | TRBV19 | CASSIGGPDEQYF | TGTGCCAGTAGTATAGGAGGTCCAGACGAGCAGTACTTC
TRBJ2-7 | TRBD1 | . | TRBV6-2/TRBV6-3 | CASSYSPDRGTSYEQYF | TGTGCCAGCAGTTACTCGCCGGACAGGGGGACCTCCTACGAGCAGTACTTC
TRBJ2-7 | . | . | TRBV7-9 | CASSRQTGSEQYF | TGTGCCAGCAGCCGACAGACAGGATCCGAGCAGTACTTC
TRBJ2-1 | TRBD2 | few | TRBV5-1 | CASSLASSGVHNEQFF | TGCGCCAGCAGCTTGGCTTCTAGCGGTGTCCACAATGAGCAGTTCTTC
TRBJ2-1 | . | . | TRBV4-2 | CASSQGIRGGGGWNEQFF | TGTGCCAGCAGCCAAGGGATTAGGGGAGGGGGGGGTTGGAATGAGCAGTTCTTC
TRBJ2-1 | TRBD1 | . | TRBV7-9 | CASSFFRDSRYNEQFF | TGTGCCAGCAGCTTCTTCCGGGACAGCAGGTACAATGAGCAGTTCTTC
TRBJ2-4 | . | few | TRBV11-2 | CASSLDLGETKNIQYF | TGTGCCAGCAGCTTAGATCTCGGGGAAACCAAAAACATTCAGTACTTC
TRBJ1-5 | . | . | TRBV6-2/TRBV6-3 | CASSGRDGGPPGNQPQHF | TGTGCCAGCAGTGGCCGGGACGGCGGGCCTCCAGGGAATCAGCCCCAGCATTTT
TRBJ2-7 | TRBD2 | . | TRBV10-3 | CAISGSGSYEQYF | TGTGCCATCAGTGGGAGCGGGAGCTACGAGCAGTACTTC
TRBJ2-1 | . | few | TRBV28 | CASSKQGSNEQFF | TGTGCCAGCAGTAAGCAGGGGTCCAATGAGCAGTTCTTC
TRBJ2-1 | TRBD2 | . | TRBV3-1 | CASSYEGGSSYNEQFF | TGTGCCAGCAGTTACGAGGGCGGGAGCTCCTACAATGAGCAGTTCTTC
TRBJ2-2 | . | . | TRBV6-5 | CASSYFPRQASTGELFF | TGTGCCAGCAGTTACTTCCCGAGACAGGCCAGCACCGGGGAGCTGTTTTTT
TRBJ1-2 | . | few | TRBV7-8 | CASSLNRVVVVRSYGYTF | TGTGCCAGCAGCTTAAACAGGGTCGTAGTGGTGAGGAGCTATGGCTACACCTTC
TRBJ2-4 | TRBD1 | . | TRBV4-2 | CASSQEVGQGLSIQYF | TGTGCCAGCAGTCAAGAGGTGGGACAGGGGTTGTCCATTCAGTACTTC